Below are 25 T cell receptor beta chains sequenced from a single sample in a study of T cell responses to AZD1222 COVID-19 vaccine. The protocol was immunoSEQ multiplex PCR, while the TCRdb copy is restricted to in-frame clones and leaves out a portion. Here the sample spans some 150,000 clones, about 93% being singletons. This specimen was peripheral blood, taken on day 0 of MenACWY control vaccination. All receptors come from an adult in good health.

V and J are TRBV2 and TRBJ2-7; 9 bases agree with TRBD1. Germline CDR1 and CDR2: SNHLY and FYNNEI. After removal of 4 bases from V and 3 bases from J, the junction contained 4 bases not matched to a gene. This CDR3 comprises 14 residues. This CDR3 is CASSGTGVIYEQYF. In nucleotides, the CDR3 is TGTGCCAGCAGTGGGACAGGGGTGATCTACGAGCAGTACTTC.

The rearrangement links TRBV5-8 to TRBJ1-5; 9 nucleotides agree with TRBD1. Trimming removed 7 bases from V and 2 bases from J; junction bases left unmatched: 7. Looked up from germline, CDR1 is SGHTS and CDR2 is YDEGEE. The CDR3 covers 15 residues. This CDR3 is CASRDREWGNQPQHF. CDR3 in DNA: TGTGCCAGCCGGGACAGGGAATGGGGCAATCAGCCCCAGCATTTT.

The chain couples TRBV30 to TRBJ1-1; D not certain. With 2 bases removed from V and 1 base from J, the gap between germline ends came to 2 bases. Germline V gene lookup returns CDR1 GTSNPN and CDR2 SVGIG (reference sequence). The length of the CDR3 is 11 residues. This CDR3 is CAWSRNTEAFF. For the CDR3, the DNA is TGTGCCTGGAGTCGGAACACTGAAGCTTTCTTT. Full variable domain (remainder filled in from reference TRBV30 and TRBJ1-1): SQTIHQWPATLVQPVGSPLSLECTVEGTSNPNLYWYRQAAGRGLQLLFYSVGIGQISSEVPQNLSASRPQDRQFILSSKKLLLSDSGFYLCAWSRNTEAFFGQGTRLTVV.

J is TRBJ1-2 and V is TRBV3-1 (or the pseudogene TRBV3-2); D is undetermined. The CDR3 consists of 13 residues. Trimming stripped 3 bases from V and 8 bases from J, with 13 bases between. In germline, CDR1 is LGHDT, CDR2 YNNKEL (reference sequence). The CDR3 coding sequence is TGTGCCAGCAGCCACCTCAGGAGCGGGGGCTACACCTTC. Amino acid sequence: CASSHLRSGGYTF.

The rearrangement links TRBV5-4 to TRBJ2-1; 11 positions match TRBD2. J lost 4 bases, V lost 3 bases, and 9 bases had no gene match. Germline V CDR1 and CDR2: SGHNT, YYREEE (reference sequence). The CDR3 is made up of 17 amino acids. The CDR3 DNA reads as TGTGCCAGCAGCTCCCTAGCGGGAGGACAACTATACAATGAGCAGTTCTTC. Encoded protein: CASSSLAGGQLYNEQFF.

This clone was recorded a few times. In DNA, the CDR3 is TGTGCCAGCAGCTTTGCAGGGAAGGACGAGCAGTACTTC. Amino acids: CASSFAGKDEQYF. The rearrangement joins TRBV7-8 to TRBJ2-7; a weak D match, TRBD1 (5 bases). V gave up 3 bases and J gave up 5 bases, with 11 bases separating them. The germline gives CDR1 SGHVS, CDR2 FQNEAQ. The length of the CDR3 is 13 residues.

The chain combines TRBV28 with TRBJ2-1; 9 bases map to TRBD2. Germline CDR1 reads MDHEN; CDR2 reads SYDVKM. CDR3 size: 18 residues. J was trimmed by 0 bases and V by 1 base; bases with no gene match: 7. CDR3 loop: CASSLFGLAGISYNEQFF. The CDR3 nucleotides read TGTGCCAGCAGTTTATTCGGGCTAGCGGGAATCTCCTACAATGAGCAGTTCTTC.

This clone was observed once. The chain uses TRBV28 and TRBJ2-1, with D unclear. The CDR3 length is 15 residues. V gave up 6 bases and J gave up 7 bases, with 19 bases separating them. The germline V gene has CDR1 MDHEN and CDR2 SYDVKM. Here the CDR3 reads CASSNIYYGGNEQFF. The CDR3 DNA sequence: TGTGCCAGCAGCAATATATATTACGGTGGAAATGAGCAGTTCTTC.

The chain carries TRBV7-6 and TRBJ1-1; no definite D call. Trimming removed 2 bases at V and 4 bases at J, with 5 bases between. Per germline, CDR1 SGHVS and CDR2 FNYEAQ. This CDR3 region has 12 residues. The CDR3 here is CASSLPGTEAFF. The CDR3 bases are TGTGCCAGCAGCTTACCCGGCACTGAAGCTTTCTTT.

The chain has TRBV12-3 or TRBV12-4 and TRBJ2-7; D is undetermined. The V gene lost 0 bases and the J gene lost 2 bases, with 5 bases spanning the gap. The CDR3 has 13 amino acids. Written as DNA, the CDR3 is TGTGCCAGCAGTTTAGCTGGACCCTACGAGCAGTACTTC. It is translated as CASSLAGPYEQYF.

This chain uses TRBV7-2 with TRBJ1-6; D gene uncertain. V lost 5 bases to trimming and J lost 0 bases, with 11 bases between them. Germline values: CDR1 SGHTA, CDR2 FQGNSA. The CDR3 has 16 residues. The CDR3 bases are TGTGCCAGCAGCGCCCGGGTTATCTCCTATAATTCACCCCTCCACTTT. It codes for CASSARVISYNSPLHF.

The chain carries TRBV30 and TRBJ2-7; 9 nucleotides agree with TRBD1. This CDR3 spans 14 amino acids. V lost 4 bases, J lost 5 bases, and 9 bases stayed unmatched. Germline CDR1 reads GTSNPN; CDR2 reads SVGIG (reference sequence). The CDR3 here is CAWTPDRGRNEQYF. The CDR3, as DNA: TGTGCCTGGACCCCGGACAGGGGAAGGAACGAGCAGTACTTC.

The chain couples TRBV10-3 to TRBJ1-2; D might be TRBD1 (5 bases). Trimming removed 0 bases from V and 7 bases from J, with 12 bases in between. The length of the CDR3 is 14 residues. Germline CDR1 and CDR2: ENHRY and SYGVKD. For the CDR3, the DNA is TGTGCCATCAGTGAGTCGGGGGGGGTTGTTGGCTACACCTTC. Translating it yields CAISESGGVVGYTF.

The V gene is TRBV18, the J gene TRBJ1-1; TRBD1 might be the D (6 bases). Germline values: CDR1 KGHSH, CDR2 LQKENI. V lost 3 bases to trimming and J lost 0 bases, with 11 bases between them. CDR3 size: 15 residues. The DNA for the CDR3 is TGTGCCAGCTCACCCTCTGGACAGCTGAACACTGAAGCTTTCTTT. Protein product: CASSPSGQLNTEAFF.

This clone was counted a single time. CDR3 nucleotides: TGTGCCAGCAGTGCCTTCAGGGGGAACACTGAAGCTTTCTTT. It is translated as CASSAFRGNTEAFF. V is TRBV6-2 or TRBV6-3 and J is TRBJ1-1, with D possibly matching TRBD1 (6 bases). There are 14 residues in the CDR3. Trimming left V 5 bases short and J 1 base short, with 11 bases between. CDR1 MNHEY and CDR2 SVGEGT come from the germline V gene.

The chain employs TRBV27 and TRBJ1-2; D is unresolved. CDR1 and CDR2 (germline): MNHEY, SMNVEV (reference sequence). The CDR3 has 9 residues. Trimming took 11 bases from V and 7 from J, leaving 8 bases between them. CDR3 amino acids: CAHSGGYTF. The DNA for the CDR3 is TGTGCCCACTCCGGTGGCTACACCTTC.

V and J are TRBV28 and TRBJ1-5, with D maybe TRBD1 (6 bases). Germline loops: CDR1 MDHEN, CDR2 SYDVKM. V shed 2 bases and J shed 14 bases, with 13 bases lying between them. CDR3 size: 12 residues. This CDR3 reads CASSLEGGDKHF. CDR3 DNA: TGTGCCAGCAGTTTAGAAGGGGGGGACAAGCATTTT. Combining the CDR3 with reference TRBV28 and TRBJ1-5 gives the whole variable domain DVKVTQSSRYLVKRTGEKVFLECVQDMDHENMFWYRQDPGLGLRLIYFSYDVKMKEKGDIPEGYSVSREKKERFSLILESASTNQTSMYLCASSLEGGDKHFGDGTRLSIL.

This clone appeared once. The chain uses TRBV19 and TRBJ1-5; the match to TRBD1 covers 8 bases. The CDR3 contains 16 residues. J was trimmed by 0 bases and V by 5 bases; bases with no gene match: 6. Germline V gene lookup returns CDR1 LNHDA and CDR2 SQIVND (reference sequence). The CDR3 DNA reads as TGTGCCAGTAGTCTCGGACAGGGATATAGCAATCAGCCCCAGCATTTT. Amino acid sequence: CASSLGQGYSNQPQHF.

V gene TRBV2 combines with J gene TRBJ1-1, with a weak D call TRBD1 (6 bases). Trimming pared 7 bases from V and 5 bases from J, leaving 17 bases between. The CDR3 is 14 residues long. CDR1 SNHLY and CDR2 FYNNEI come from the germline V gene. The CDR3 DNA is TGTGCCAGCACGGTGGGGGGGGCTGAGACTGAAGCTTTCTTT. This translates into CASTVGGAETEAFF. The full variable domain, its missing parts supplied by reference TRBV2 and TRBJ1-1, is EPEVTQTPSHQVTQMGQEVILRCVPISNHLYFYWYRQILGQKVEFLVSFYNNEISEKSEIFDDQFSVERPDGSNFTLKIRSTKLEDSAMYFCASTVGGAETEAFFGQGTRLTVV.

J is TRBJ2-7 and V is TRBV27; D is possibly TRBD2 (5 bases). CDR3 size: 14 residues. Trimming shortened V by 5 bases and J by 0 bases, and 11 bases separated the two germline ends. Looked up from germline, CDR1 is MNHEY and CDR2 is SMNVEV (reference sequence). CDR3 nucleotide sequence: TGTGCCAGCAGTATTCGGACTTCCTCCTACGAGCAGTACTTC. Amino acid sequence: CASSIRTSSYEQYF.

The chain carries TRBV9 and TRBJ2-5; the D gene is possibly TRBD2 (6 bases). The CDR3 runs to 18 residues. Germline V gene data show CDR1 as SGDLS and CDR2 as YYNGEE. Trimming took off 1 base at V and 2 bases at J, with 21 bases between the two ends. The CDR3 DNA reads TGTGCCAGCAGCGTAAGCGGGCGTGCGGGGCGATCTCAAGAGACCCAGTACTTC. This codes for CASSVSGRAGRSQETQYF.

This rearrangement joins TRBV4-2 to TRBJ2-7, with D maybe TRBD2 (8 bases). Germline V gene lookup returns CDR1 LGHNA and CDR2 YNFKEQ. Trimming took 2 bases from V and 2 from J, leaving 31 bases between them. The CDR3 covers 21 residues. CDR3 region: CASSQRGGGGQPFRKTYEQYF. The CDR3 DNA reads TGTGCCAGCAGCCAACGGGGGGGAGGGGGACAGCCCTTCCGAAAAACCTACGAGCAGTACTTC.

The rearrangement uses TRBV11-2 and TRBJ1-2; a weak D match, TRBD1 (6 bases). CDR3 size: 16 residues. The V gene's germline CDR1 is SGHAT and CDR2 FQNNGV. Trimming shortened V by 1 base and J by 4 bases, and 16 bases separated the two germline ends. This CDR3 is CASSLGRGERLYGYTF. In DNA, the CDR3 is TGTGCCAGCAGCTTAGGGAGGGGGGAGAGGCTCTATGGCTACACCTTC.

Concerning this clone itself: Within the sample, other DNA sequences also encode this same CDR3. The gene calls are TRBV27 and TRBJ1-5; D is unresolved. Germline loops: CDR1 MNHEY, CDR2 SMNVEV (reference sequence). The CDR3 has 14 residues. V was pared by 2 bases and J by 2 bases, with 7 bases between. The CDR3 sequence: CASSLREGNQPQHF. The CDR3 DNA follows: TGTGCCAGCAGTTTAAGGGAGGGCAATCAGCCCCAGCATTTT.

The V gene is TRBV11-2, the J gene TRBJ1-3; D is undetermined. Trimming removed 6 bases at V and 4 bases at J, with 16 bases between. CDR3 length equals 15 residues. CDR1 is SGHAT, CDR2 FQNNGV, per germline. CDR3 residues: CASSRDPGRGNTIYF. As DNA, the CDR3 is TGTGCCAGCAGTCGAGACCCTGGGCGAGGAAACACCATATATTTT.